These 17 T cell receptor beta chains were all obtained from the same sample, sequenced in a study of blood T cell repertoires in COVID-19. Sequenced by immunoSEQ multiplex PCR; TCRdb stores in-frame clones only, minus some. Seen here are about 14,000 clones, roughly 85% observed once, and the top ten hold roughly a quarter. Sequencing used peripheral blood. The receptors come from a woman aged 55-69 years with acute or convalescent COVID-19.

This chain connects TRBV21-1 to TRBJ1-6; TRBD1 is the table's D call, not checked against the DNA. TRBV21-1 is noted as a pseudogene. This CDR3 contains 15 residues. CDR3 nucleotide sequence: TGTGCCAGCAGCACAACCGGGACAGGGGTAACACCCCTCCACTTT. This gives the protein CASSTTGTGVTPLHF.

This clone was seen once. This chain uses TRBV19 with TRBJ2-3, with TRBD2 as a possible D gene (6 bases). The germline CDR1 and CDR2 sequences are LNHDA and SQIVND (reference sequence). This CDR3 has 14 residues. V lost 9 bases, J lost 1 base, and 14 bases lay in between. The DNA for the CDR3 is TGTGCCAGCACAAGGAGGGGCGGCACAGATACGCAGTATTTT. Translated: CASTRRGGTDTQYF.

This chain links TRBV6-5 with TRBJ1-2; D gene ambiguous. The CDR3 is 13 residues long. Germline V gene data show CDR1 as MNHEY and CDR2 as SVGAGI. Trimming pared 6 bases from V and 4 bases from J, leaving 12 bases between. As DNA, the CDR3 is TGTGCCAGCAGGCCCCTCCTTAGCTATGGCTACACCTTC. Amino acids: CASRPLLSYGYTF.

This clone appeared once. The CDR3: CATQGTGGSPLHF. For the CDR3, the DNA is TGTGCCACCCAAGGGACAGGGGGCTCACCCCTCCACTTT. V is TRBV6-6 and J is TRBJ1-6; 12 nucleotides line up with TRBD1. Trimming took 10 bases from V and 10 from J; bases not matched to a gene: 5. Germline V gene lookup returns CDR1 MNHNY and CDR2 SVGAGI (reference sequence). The CDR3 is 13 amino acids.

The chain employs TRBV7-2 and TRBJ2-1, with 8 bases that match TRBD2. Germline values: CDR1 SGHTA, CDR2 FQGNSA. With V trimmed by 1 base and J by 0 bases, 8 bases remained unmatched. The CDR3 loop spans 18 amino acids. This CDR3 reads CASSLVRTSTSSYNEQFF. The CDR3 nucleotides read TGTGCCAGCAGCTTAGTTCGGACTAGCACGAGCTCCTACAATGAGCAGTTCTTC.

The V and J genes are TRBV12-5 and TRBJ2-7; 11 nucleotides match TRBD1. The V gene end was trimmed by 6 bases and the J gene end by 3 bases; junction bases not matched to a gene: 4. Germline-derived CDR1 and CDR2 are LGHNT and FRNRAP. CDR3 size: 14 residues. This CDR3 is CASGSGTGGYEQYF. CDR3 nucleotide sequence: TGTGCTAGTGGCTCCGGGACAGGGGGCTACGAGCAGTACTTC.

The chain has TRBV28 and TRBJ1-6, with D maybe TRBD1 (5 bases). From germline, CDR1 is MDHEN and CDR2 SYDVKM. The CDR3 runs to 16 residues. V was clipped by 3 bases and J by 5 bases, with 14 bases between them. The CDR3 DNA is TGTGCCAGCAGTTTCCTTCCCGGGGGGGATAATTCACCCCTCCACTTT. Its protein product is CASSFLPGGDNSPLHF.

V usage is TRBV14 and J usage is TRBJ2-2, with D perhaps TRBD2 (6 bases). Per the germline V gene, CDR1 is SGHDN and CDR2 is FVKESK. The length of the CDR3 is 17 residues. V lost 0 bases and J 1 base, leaving 12 bases between the germline ends. CDR3 region: CASSQDRWRENTGELFF. The CDR3 DNA sequence: TGTGCCAGCAGCCAAGATCGGTGGCGGGAGAACACCGGGGAGCTGTTTTTT.

The chain combines TRBV6-5 with TRBJ1-5; perhaps TRBD1 as D (5 bases). The CDR3 is 14 residues long. Germline V CDR1 and CDR2: MNHEY, SVGAGI. V shed 6 bases and J shed 4 bases, with 13 bases lying between them. CDR3 DNA: TGTGCCAGCAGACGTGACAGAGAAAATCAGCCCCAGCATTTT. Its protein product is CASRRDRENQPQHF.

The chain links TRBV7-2 to TRBJ1-1; 9 positions match TRBD1. Germline-derived CDR1 and CDR2 are SGHTA and FQGNSA. The V and J ends lost 2 bases and 5 bases, in that order; junction bases with no gene match: 6. The CDR3 totals 15 residues. CDR3 loop: CASSLTGQGSTEAFF. The CDR3 coding sequence is TGTGCCAGCAGCTTAACAGGACAGGGGAGTACTGAAGCTTTCTTT.

This rearrangement joins TRBV15 to TRBJ1-1, with 7 nucleotides matching TRBD1. This CDR3 contains 15 residues. The V gene end was trimmed by 3 bases and the J gene end by 0 bases; junction bases not matched to a gene: 4. Per the germline V gene, CDR1 is LNHNV and CDR2 is YYDKDF (reference sequence). The CDR3 DNA follows: TGTGCCACCAGCAGCAGGGGGGTTATGAACACTGAAGCTTTCTTT. Translated, it gives CATSSRGVMNTEAFF.

The V call is TRBV7-9, the J call TRBJ2-5, with D possibly being TRBD2 (6 bases). Trimming removed 1 base at V and 6 bases at J, with 12 bases between. The CDR3 has 14 residues. Germline CDR1 is SEHNR and CDR2 is FQNEAQ (reference sequence). The CDR3 DNA reads as TGTGCCAGCAGCTTAGGTGGGGGGAGGAAGACCCAGTACTTC. It yields the protein CASSLGGGRKTQYF.

The CDR3 region is CASSSHPYRLTEAFF. CDR3 sequence (DNA): TGTGCCAGCAGTTCCCATCCGTACAGGCTGACTGAAGCTTTCTTT. This sequence joins TRBV27 and TRBJ1-1, with D possibly matching TRBD1 (5 bases). Germline V gives CDR1 MNHEY, CDR2 SMNVEV (reference sequence). V lost 4 bases and J lost 5, with 17 bases in between. CDR3 length: 15 residues.

This clone was counted a few times. The V and J genes are TRBV5-1 and TRBJ1-2; 10 bases fit TRBD1. V lost 5 bases, J lost 10 bases, and 8 bases stayed unmatched. CDR1 is SGHRS, CDR2 YFSETQ, per germline. The CDR3 runs to 13 residues. The CDR3 region is CASSLGQGFYYTF. The CDR3, as DNA: TGCGCCAGCAGTCTGGGACAGGGGTTTTACTACACCTTC.

The chain combines TRBV3-1 (or the pseudogene TRBV3-2) with TRBJ2-3; D gene unclear. Germline V lookup: CDR1 LGHDT, CDR2 YNNKEL (reference sequence). Trimming took off 5 bases at V and 2 bases at J, with 14 bases between the two ends. The CDR3 loop spans 15 amino acids. This CDR3 reads CASSFSIINTDTQYF. Written as DNA, the CDR3 is TGTGCCAGCAGCTTCTCTATAATTAACACAGATACGCAGTATTTT.

V usage is TRBV28 and J usage is TRBJ1-2, with 7 bases that match TRBD1. Germline V gene lookup returns CDR1 MDHEN and CDR2 SYDVKM. The CDR3 covers 15 residues. With V trimmed by 5 bases and J by 4 bases, 10 bases remained unmatched. DNA for the CDR3: TGTGCCAGCAGTCTCCACGGGACAGAGAGCTATGGCTACACCTTC. This sequence encodes CASSLHGTESYGYTF.

The chain joins TRBV2 to TRBJ2-5; possible D gene TRBD1, 5 bases. The CDR3 has 15 residues. Germline V gives CDR1 SNHLY, CDR2 FYNNEI. Trimming stripped 5 bases from V and 5 bases from J, with 18 bases between. The CDR3 here is CASSPRWGPGETQYF. The CDR3 nucleotides read TGTGCCAGCAGTCCCCGTTGGGGTCCAGGGGAGACCCAGTACTTC.